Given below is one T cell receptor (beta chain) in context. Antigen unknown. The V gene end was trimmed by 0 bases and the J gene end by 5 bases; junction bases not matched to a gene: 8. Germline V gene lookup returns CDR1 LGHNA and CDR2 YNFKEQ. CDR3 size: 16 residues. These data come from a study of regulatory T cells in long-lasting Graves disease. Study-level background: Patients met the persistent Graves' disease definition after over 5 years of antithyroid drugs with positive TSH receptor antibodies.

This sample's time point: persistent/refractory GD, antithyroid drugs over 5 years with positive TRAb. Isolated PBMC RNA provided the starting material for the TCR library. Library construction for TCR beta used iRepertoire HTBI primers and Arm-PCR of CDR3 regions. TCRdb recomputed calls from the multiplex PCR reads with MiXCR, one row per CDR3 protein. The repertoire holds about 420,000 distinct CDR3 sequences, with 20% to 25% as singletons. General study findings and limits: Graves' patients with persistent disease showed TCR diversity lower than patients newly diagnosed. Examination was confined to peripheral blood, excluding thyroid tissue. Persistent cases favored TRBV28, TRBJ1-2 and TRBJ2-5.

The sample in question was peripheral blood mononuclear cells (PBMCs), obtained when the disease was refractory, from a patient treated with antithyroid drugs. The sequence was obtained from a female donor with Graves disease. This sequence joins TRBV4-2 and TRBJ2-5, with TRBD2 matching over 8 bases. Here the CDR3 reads CASSQDSSGRWETQYF. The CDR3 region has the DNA TGTGCCAGCAGCCAAGACTCTAGCGGGCGATGGGAGACCCAGTACTTC.